Following are 13 T cell receptor beta chains from one sample sequenced in a study of blood T cells in healthy people across ages. A sample-barcoded 5' primer and a J-beta primer mix were used in a second PCR of roughly 7 to 12 cycles. TCRdb reprocessed the 5' RACE reads with MiXCR, giving one entry per CDR3 protein. The sample has 850,000 to 1,000,000 distinct CDR3 sequences, around 48% seen once. Sequencing was done on a sample of blood. The receptors shown here come from a man aged 25-45 years in good health.

This clonotype was counted a few times. This rearrangement joins TRBV10-3 to TRBJ1-1, with 9 bases that match TRBD1. The J segment lost 6 bases and the V segment lost 0 bases, leaving 2 bases of the junction unmatched. CDR1 and CDR2 (germline): ENHRY, SYGVKD. The CDR3 has 14 residues. The CDR3 loop is CAISESTGGAEAFF. In DNA form, the CDR3 reads TGTGCCATCAGTGAGTCGACAGGGGGGGCTGAAGCTTTCTTT.

CDR3 sequence reads: CASSRGGTVSYEQYF. The CDR3, as DNA: TGTGCCAGCAGCCGGGGAGGGACAGTCTCCTACGAGCAGTACTTC. The J gene is TRBJ2-7, the V gene TRBV7-2; possibly TRBD1 or TRBD2 for D (7 bases each). V shed 5 bases and J shed 0 bases, with 14 bases lying between them. This CDR3 is built from 15 residues. Germline lookup yields CDR1 SGHTA and CDR2 FQGNSA.

The DNA for the CDR3 is TGTGCCAGCAGCCGCCAGGGGGGGACACTGAACACTGAAGCTTTCTTT. Amino acid sequence: CASSRQGGTLNTEAFF. This rearrangement joins TRBV3-1 to TRBJ1-1; 7 positions match TRBD1. Germline V lookup: CDR1 LGHDT, CDR2 YNNKEL (reference sequence). The CDR3 extends over 16 amino acids. V shed 4 bases and J 0 bases; nucleotides not matched to a gene: 8.

This clonotype was seen just once. This chain links TRBV11-3 with TRBJ2-7; D gene unclear. The CDR3 sequence is 14 residues long. Trimming removed 8 bases from V and 2 bases from J, with 16 bases in between. The germline CDR1 and CDR2 sequences are SGHNT and YENEEA. CDR3 nucleotide sequence: TGTGCCAGCCAGGTGGGCACTCCTCCCTACGAGCAGTACTTC. It specifies CASQVGTPPYEQYF.

V usage is TRBV20-1 and J usage is TRBJ2-5, with TRBD2 identical over 11 bases. J lost 0 bases, V lost 3 bases, and 15 bases had no gene match. The CDR3 totals 19 residues. The germline V gene has CDR1 DFQATT and CDR2 SNEGSKA (reference sequence). As DNA, the CDR3 is TGCAGTGCTAGGAAGATCGAGGTAGCGGGGGGGCCGGACCAAGAGACCCAGTACTTC. It translates to CSARKIEVAGGPDQETQYF.

This clonotype showed up just a few times. This sequence joins TRBV6-6 and TRBJ1-5; 7 bases match TRBD1. Looked up from germline, CDR1 is MNHNY and CDR2 is SVGAGI (reference sequence). The J segment lost 2 bases and the V segment lost 11 bases, leaving 12 bases of the junction unmatched. The CDR3 length is 15 residues. As DNA, the CDR3 is TGTGCCGGAATCAACCGGGACAGAGGCAATCAGCCCCAGCATTTT. Its translation: CAGINRDRGNQPQHF.

The DNA for the CDR3 is TGTGCCAGCGTACCTACAGGGGGTACCTCCTACGAGCAGTACTTC. Protein product: CASVPTGGTSYEQYF. The chain combines TRBV7-9 with TRBJ2-7, with 8 bases lining up with TRBD1. After removal of 8 bases from V and 0 bases from J, the junction contained 9 bases not matched to a gene. Germline V gene lookup returns CDR1 SEHNR and CDR2 FQNEAQ (reference sequence). There are 15 residues in the CDR3.

The CDR3 reads CASSRRAENTEAFF. The CDR3 nucleotides read TGCGCCAGCAGCCGTCGGGCAGAGAACACTGAAGCTTTCTTT. V gene TRBV4-1 combines with J gene TRBJ1-1; D is ambiguous. Germline V gene lookup returns CDR1 MGHRA and CDR2 YSYEKL. This CDR3 comprises 14 residues. Trimming left V 4 bases short and J 1 base short, with 10 bases between.

This chain joins TRBV5-6 and TRBJ2-5; D gene ambiguous. The CDR3 sequence is 14 residues long. In germline, CDR1 is SGHDT, CDR2 YYEEEE. Trimming took off 2 bases at V and 4 bases at J, with 12 bases between the two ends. In DNA form, the CDR3 reads TGTGCCAGCAGCTTTGAGCCGTCCCGAGAGACCCAGTACTTC. Translated, it gives CASSFEPSRETQYF. Full variable domain (remainder filled in from reference TRBV5-6 and TRBJ2-5): DAGVTQSPTHLIKTRGQQVTLRCSPKSGHDTVSWYQQALGQGPQFIFQYYEEEERQRGNFPDRFSGHQFPNYSSELNVNALLLGDSALYLCASSFEPSRETQYFGPGTRLLVL.

This clonotype was seen a handful of times. The gene calls are TRBV10-3 and TRBJ2-3, with 9 bases matching TRBD2. V shed 6 bases and J 4 bases; nucleotides not matched to a gene: 8. CDR3 length: 15 amino acids. Looked up from germline, CDR1 is ENHRY and CDR2 is SYGVKD. In DNA, the CDR3 is TGTGCCATCAGAGGGACTAGCCAGGTGGCAGATACGCAGTATTTT. Translated: CAIRGTSQVADTQYF.

CDR3 residues: CASSYPPGTPSYEQYF. CDR3 nucleotide sequence: TGTGCCAGCAGTTATCCCCCGGGGACACCTTCCTACGAGCAGTACTTC. The chain links TRBV6-2 or TRBV6-3 to TRBJ2-7, with D perhaps matching TRBD1 (6 bases). Trimming shortened V by 3 bases and J by 1 base, and 16 bases separated the two germline ends. Per germline, CDR1 MNHEY and CDR2 SVGEGT. The CDR3 consists of 16 residues.

This clonotype has only a few counts. The rearrangement uses TRBV7-9 and TRBJ1-1; the D is unclear. V lost 3 bases and J 10 bases, leaving 9 bases between the germline ends. This CDR3 contains 11 residues. The germline V gene encodes CDR1 SEHNR and CDR2 FQNEAQ (reference sequence). The CDR3 nucleotides read TGTGCCAGCAGCTTGGCACTCCTAGCTTTCTTT. Translating it yields CASSLALLAFF.

This clonotype was seen at least ten times. This chain uses TRBV19 with TRBJ1-2; D gene ambiguous. The CDR3 has 12 residues. Trimming took off 7 bases at V and 2 bases at J, with 8 bases between the two ends. CDR1 is LNHDA and CDR2 is SQIVND in the germline V gene (reference sequence). The CDR3 DNA follows: TGTGCCAGTATTGACGGGAACTATGGCTACACCTTC. It specifies CASIDGNYGYTF.